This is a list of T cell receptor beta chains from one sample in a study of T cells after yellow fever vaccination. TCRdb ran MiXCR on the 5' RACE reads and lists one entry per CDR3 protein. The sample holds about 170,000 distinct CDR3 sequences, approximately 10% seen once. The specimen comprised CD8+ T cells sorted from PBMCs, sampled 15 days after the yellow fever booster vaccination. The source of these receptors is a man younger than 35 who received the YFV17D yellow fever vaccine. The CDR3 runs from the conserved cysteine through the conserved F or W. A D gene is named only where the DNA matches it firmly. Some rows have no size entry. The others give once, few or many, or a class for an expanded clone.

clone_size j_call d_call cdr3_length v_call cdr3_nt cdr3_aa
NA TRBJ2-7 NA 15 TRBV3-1 TGTGCCAGCAGCCAAGAAACTAGCAGTCTGAACGAGCAGTACTTC CASSQETSSLNEQYF
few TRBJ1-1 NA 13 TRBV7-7 TGTGCCAGCAGCTTAGAGGCGAACACTGAAGCTTTCTTT CASSLEANTEAFF
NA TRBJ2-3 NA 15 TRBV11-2 TGTGCCAGCAGCCACCGGGCGTCCTCACAGGATACGCAGTATTTT CASSHRASSQDTQYF
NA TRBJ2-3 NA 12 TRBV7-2 TGTGCCAGCAGCCCCGGCTTGGATACGCAGTATTTT CASSPGLDTQYF
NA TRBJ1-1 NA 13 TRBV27 TGTGCCAGCAGTTTATCGCCGGGGTTTGAAGCTTTCTTT CASSLSPGFEAFF
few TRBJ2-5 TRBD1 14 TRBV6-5 TGTGCCAGCAGCCCCGCAGGGACAGGAGAGACCCAGTACTTC CASSPAGTGETQYF
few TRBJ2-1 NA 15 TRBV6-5 TGTGCCAGCAGTTCCCGTCAGGGGACGGACAATGAGCAGTTCTTC CASSSRQGTDNEQFF
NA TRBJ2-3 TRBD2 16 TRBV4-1 TGCGACAGCAGCCAAAATAGCGGGGGGAGCACAGATACGCAGTATTTT CDSSQNSGGSTDTQYF
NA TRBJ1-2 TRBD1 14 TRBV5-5 TGTGCCAGCAGCTTGAGGGACAGCACCTATGGCTACACCTTC CASSLRDSTYGYTF
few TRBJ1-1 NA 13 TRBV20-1 TGCAGTGCCCTTCGTCCCAGTTACACTGAAGCTTTCTTT CSALRPSYTEAFF
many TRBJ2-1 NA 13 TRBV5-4 TGTGCCAGCAGCTCCTATGAGGCGTTTGGGCAGTTCTTC CASSSYEAFGQFF
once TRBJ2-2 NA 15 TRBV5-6 TGTGCCAGCTTACCGCGGCAGAGCTACACCGGGGAGCTGTTTTTT CASLPRQSYTGELFF
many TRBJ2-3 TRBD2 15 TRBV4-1 TGCGCCAGCAGCCGACTAGCGGGGGCCACAGATACGCAGTATTTT CASSRLAGATDTQYF
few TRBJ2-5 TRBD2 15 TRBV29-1 TGCAGCGTTGATGGGACTAGCGGGGGGCAAGAGACCCAGTACTTC CSVDGTSGGQETQYF
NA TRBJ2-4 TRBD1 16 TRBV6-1 TGTGCCAGCAGCCCCGGGACAGGGGTTCTTGGAAACATTCAGTACTTC CASSPGTGVLGNIQYF
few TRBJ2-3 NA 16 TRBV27 TGTGCCAGCAGTTGGGTCGGGGGAGCTAGCACAGATACGCAGTATTTT CASSWVGGASTDTQYF
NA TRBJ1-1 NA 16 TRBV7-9 TGTGCCAGCACCATAGATTCGGGTTTTCGGGGCACTGAAGCTTTCTTT CASTIDSGFRGTEAFF
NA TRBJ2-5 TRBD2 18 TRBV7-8 TGTGCCAGCAGCTTGGGGGTGGGACTAGCGGGGTTTCAAGAGACCCAGTACTTC CASSLGVGLAGFQETQYF
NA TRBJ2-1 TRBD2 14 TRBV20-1 TGCAGTGCCCCAGCCATGCGCGGGGGGTATGAGCAGTTCTTC CSAPAMRGGYEQFF
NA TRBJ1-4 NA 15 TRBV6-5 TGTGCCAGCAGCTACAGGGTGGGGGCTAATGAAAAACTGTTTTTT CASSYRVGANEKLFF
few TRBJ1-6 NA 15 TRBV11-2 TGTGCCAGCAGCCCGGCGGGCAACTATAATTCACCCCTCCACTTT CASSPAGNYNSPLHF
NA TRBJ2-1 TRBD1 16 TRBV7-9 TGTGCCAGCAGCACCATGACAGGGGCAGAGAACAATGAGCAGTTCTTC CASSTMTGAENNEQFF
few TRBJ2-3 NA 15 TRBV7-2 TGTGCCAGCAGCCCACCGGTGGCCATCACAGATACGCAGTATTTT CASSPPVAITDTQYF
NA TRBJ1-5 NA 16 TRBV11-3 TGTGCCAGCAGCTTTCCTGCACAGGGCCCCCCCAAGCCCCAGCATTTT CASSFPAQGPPKPQHF
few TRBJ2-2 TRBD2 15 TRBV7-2 TGTGCCAGCAGCCCCGGACTAGCGGCCCCCGGGGAGCTGTTTTTT CASSPGLAAPGELFF
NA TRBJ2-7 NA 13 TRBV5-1 TGCGCCAGCAGCTTGCTGGGTATCTACGAGCAGTACTTC CASSLLGIYEQYF
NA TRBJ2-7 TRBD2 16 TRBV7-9 TGTGCCAGCAGCTTAGAGGATAGCGGGGTCTTTTACGAGCAGTACTTC CASSLEDSGVFYEQYF
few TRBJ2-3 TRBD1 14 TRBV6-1 TGTGCCAGCAGTACGCGACAGGGGGTAGATACGCAGTATTTT CASSTRQGVDTQYF
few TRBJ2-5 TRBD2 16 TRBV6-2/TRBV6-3 TGTGCCAGCAGTTACTCATCAGCGGGGGGCGGCGAGACCCAGTACTTC CASSYSSAGGGETQYF
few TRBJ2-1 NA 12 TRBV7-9 TGTGCCAGCAGCTTCCGCGGCCCCGGGCAGTTCTTC CASSFRGPGQFF
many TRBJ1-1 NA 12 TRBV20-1 TGCAGTGGAGTCTGGGGGCCCACTGAAGCTTTCTTT CSGVWGPTEAFF
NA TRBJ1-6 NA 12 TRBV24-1 TGTGCCCCACAAGGGAGGATCCCAACCCTCCACTTT CAPQGRIPTLHF
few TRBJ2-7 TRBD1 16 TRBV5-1 TGCGCCAGCAGCTTGAGAGGGGGCGCGGAGTCCTACGAGCAGTACTTC CASSLRGGAESYEQYF
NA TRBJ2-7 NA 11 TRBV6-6 TGTGCCAGCAAACGGTCCTACGAGCAGTACTTC CASKRSYEQYF
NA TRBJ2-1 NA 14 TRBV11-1 TGTGCCAGCAGCTTAGAGAAGGGGTACAATGAGCAGTTCTTC CASSLEKGYNEQFF
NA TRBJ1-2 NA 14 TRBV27 TGTGCCAGCAGTTCTAACAGCGGTAACTATGGCTACACCTTC CASSSNSGNYGYTF
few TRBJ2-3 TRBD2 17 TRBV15 TGTGCCACCAGCAGAGACCTTACTAGCGGGGGATGGGATACGCAGTATTTT CATSRDLTSGGWDTQYF
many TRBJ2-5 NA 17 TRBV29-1 TGCAGCGTTGAAGATCTTTATGCCGTCTTGGGGGAAGAGACCCAGTACTTC CSVEDLYAVLGEETQYF
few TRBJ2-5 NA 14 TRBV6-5 TGTGCCAGCAAGCCTACAGGGTACCAAGAGACCCAGTACTTC CASKPTGYQETQYF
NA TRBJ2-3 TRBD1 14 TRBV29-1 TGCAGCGCTGAGGGACAGGGGATAAGAGATACGCAGTATTTT CSAEGQGIRDTQYF